This TCR beta chain was identified during a study of shared clonotypes between healthy human individuals. As defined, naive CD8 cells were CD45RO-negative and positively selected for CCR7, with terminally differentiated effector memory CD45RA+ cells excluded. The CDR3 is 14 residues long. From germline, CDR1 is SGHAT and CDR2 FQNNGV. Study conclusions and caveats: Inspection by rarefaction showed sorted-subset sequencing to be incomplete despite large depth.

Several immunoSEQ plates received, in even portions, the genomic DNA of each subset. Sequencing used immunoSEQ multiplex PCR; TCRdb keeps in-frame clones, though not all of them. This sample has 800,000 to 950,000 clones, with about 96% found just once. In regard to this clone: Its antigen is unidentified. At one end, the junction sequence differs from germline, possibly due to a read error.

The chain couples TRBV11-2 to TRBJ1-3; D unclear. Sequencing was done on a sample of naive CD8+ T cells sorted from blood. The receptor was derived from a man between 25 and 39 years old in good health. The CDR3 sequence: CASTLPDKGNTIYF. In DNA form, the CDR3 reads TGTGCCAGCACCTTACCCGACAAAGGAAACACCATATATTTT.